This TCR beta chain derives from a study of vaccination and CD4 T cells after COVID-19. Sequence data for DNA of cultured CD4+ T cells were generated by the Oncomine TCR Beta short-read assay. Using the QIAamp micro DNA kit, genomic DNA was extracted from the CD4+ T cells that had been cultured. TCRdb itself ran the PCR reads through MiXCR, one entry per CDR3 protein. The sample includes about 10,000 distinct CDR3 sequences, about 30% of them seen just once. The treatment denotes: 10-day PBMC culture with coronavirus spike peptide pools or control peptides (ViraFEST assay). These CD4+ T cells came from an unexposed donor, sampled before the COVID-19 pandemic (2011-2018). Peptide pools at approximately 9.9 ug/ml and IL-2 at 10 IU/ml were added to cultures of a few million PBMCs per well. The germline CDR1 and CDR2 sequences are SGHNT and YYREEE (reference sequence). This CDR3 comprises 15 residues. Trimming took 0 bases from V and 7 from J; bases not matched to a gene: 3.

For this clonotype: Its matching antigen is unknown.

The receptor comes from a human donor in good health. The rearrangement joins TRBV5-4 to TRBJ1-6, with 8 bases identical to TRBD1. Sequenced input: CD4+ T cells from blood, cultured in vitro. CDR3 in amino acids: CASSLGQGLNSPLHF. Written as DNA, the CDR3 is TGTGCCAGCAGCTTGGGACAGGGGCTGAATTCACCCCTCCACTTT.